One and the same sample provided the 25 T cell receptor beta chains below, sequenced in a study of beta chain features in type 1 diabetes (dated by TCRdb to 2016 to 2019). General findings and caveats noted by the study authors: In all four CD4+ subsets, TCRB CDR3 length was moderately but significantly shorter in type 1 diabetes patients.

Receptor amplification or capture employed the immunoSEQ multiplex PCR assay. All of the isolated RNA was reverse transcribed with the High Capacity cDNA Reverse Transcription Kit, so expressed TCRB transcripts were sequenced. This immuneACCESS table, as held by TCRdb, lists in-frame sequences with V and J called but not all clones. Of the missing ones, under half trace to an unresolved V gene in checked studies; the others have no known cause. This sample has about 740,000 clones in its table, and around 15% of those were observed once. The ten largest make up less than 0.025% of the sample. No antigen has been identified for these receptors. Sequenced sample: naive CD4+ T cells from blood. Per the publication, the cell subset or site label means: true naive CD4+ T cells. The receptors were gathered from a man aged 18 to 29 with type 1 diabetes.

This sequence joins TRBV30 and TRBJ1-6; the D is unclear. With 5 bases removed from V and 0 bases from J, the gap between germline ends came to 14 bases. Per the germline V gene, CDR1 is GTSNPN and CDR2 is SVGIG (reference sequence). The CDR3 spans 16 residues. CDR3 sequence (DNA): TGTGCCTGGGGACCCGGCACCCCCTCCTATAATTCACCCCTCCACTTT. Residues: CAWGPGTPSYNSPLHF.

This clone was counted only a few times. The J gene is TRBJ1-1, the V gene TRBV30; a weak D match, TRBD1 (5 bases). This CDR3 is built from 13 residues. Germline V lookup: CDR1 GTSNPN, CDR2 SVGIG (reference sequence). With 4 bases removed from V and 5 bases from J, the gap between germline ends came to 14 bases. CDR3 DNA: TGTGCCTGGACCCTAGCGGGGGATACTGAAGCTTTCTTT. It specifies CAWTLAGDTEAFF.

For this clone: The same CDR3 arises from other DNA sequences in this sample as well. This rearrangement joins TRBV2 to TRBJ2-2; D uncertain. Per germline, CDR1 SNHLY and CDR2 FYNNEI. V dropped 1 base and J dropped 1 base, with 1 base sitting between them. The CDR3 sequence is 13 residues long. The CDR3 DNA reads TGTGCCAGCAGTGAAGGGAACACCGGGGAGCTGTTTTTT. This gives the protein CASSEGNTGELFF.

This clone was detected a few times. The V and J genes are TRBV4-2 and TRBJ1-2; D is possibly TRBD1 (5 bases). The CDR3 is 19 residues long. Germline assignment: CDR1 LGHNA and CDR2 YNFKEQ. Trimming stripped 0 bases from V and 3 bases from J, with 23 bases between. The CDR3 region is CASSQDIFGEGRRDYGYTF. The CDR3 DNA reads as TGTGCCAGCAGCCAAGATATATTCGGTGAGGGACGGAGAGACTATGGCTACACCTTC.

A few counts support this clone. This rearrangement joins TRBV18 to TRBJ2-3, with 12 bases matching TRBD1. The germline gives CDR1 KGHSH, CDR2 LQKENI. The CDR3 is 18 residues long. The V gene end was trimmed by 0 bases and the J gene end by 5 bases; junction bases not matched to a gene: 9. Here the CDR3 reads CASSPPGSGTGGKDTQYF. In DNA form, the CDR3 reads TGTGCCAGCTCACCACCCGGAAGCGGGACAGGGGGCAAAGATACGCAGTATTTT.

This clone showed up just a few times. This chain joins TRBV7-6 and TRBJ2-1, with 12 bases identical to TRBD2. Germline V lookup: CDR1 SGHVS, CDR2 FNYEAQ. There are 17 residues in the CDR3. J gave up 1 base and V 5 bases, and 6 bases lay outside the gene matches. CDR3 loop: CASSVLAGGTSYNEQFF. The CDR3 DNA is TGTGCCAGCAGCGTACTAGCGGGGGGTACTTCCTACAATGAGCAGTTCTTC.

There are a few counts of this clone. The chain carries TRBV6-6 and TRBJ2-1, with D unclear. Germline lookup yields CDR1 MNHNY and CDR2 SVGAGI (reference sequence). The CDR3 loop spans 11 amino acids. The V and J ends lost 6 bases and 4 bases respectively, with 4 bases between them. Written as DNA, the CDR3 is TGTGCCAGCAGGAATTACAATGAGCAGTTCTTC. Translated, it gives CASRNYNEQFF.

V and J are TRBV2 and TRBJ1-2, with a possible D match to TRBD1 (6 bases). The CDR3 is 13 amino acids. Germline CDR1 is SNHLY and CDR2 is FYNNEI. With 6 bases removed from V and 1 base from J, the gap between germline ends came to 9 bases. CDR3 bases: TGTGCCAGCAGGGACAGACTTAACTATGGCTACACCTTC. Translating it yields CASRDRLNYGYTF.

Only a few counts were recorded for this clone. As DNA, the CDR3 is TGTGCCAGCAGCTTGGGGCTCTCTGGAAACACCATATATTTT. Protein sequence: CASSLGLSGNTIYF. This chain links TRBV7-8 with TRBJ1-3, with TRBD1 as a possible D gene (5 bases). Germline CDR1 and CDR2: SGHVS and FQNEAQ. V was clipped by 3 bases and J by 0 bases, with 6 bases between them. This CDR3 is built from 14 residues.

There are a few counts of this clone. The CDR3 region is CASSSNEKLFF. CDR3 DNA sequence: TGTGCCAGCAGCAGCAATGAAAAACTGTTTTTT. The V call is TRBV5-6, the J call TRBJ1-4; D uncertain. This CDR3 is built from 11 residues. V lost 4 bases and J 5 bases, leaving 3 bases between the germline ends. Per germline, CDR1 SGHDT and CDR2 YYEEEE.

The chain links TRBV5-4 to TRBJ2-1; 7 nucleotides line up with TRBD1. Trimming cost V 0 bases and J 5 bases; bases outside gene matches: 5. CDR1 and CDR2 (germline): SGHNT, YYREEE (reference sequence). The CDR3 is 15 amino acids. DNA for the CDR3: TGTGCCAGCAGCTTGGCACAGGGGTGGGACAATGAGCAGTTCTTC. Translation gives CASSLAQGWDNEQFF.

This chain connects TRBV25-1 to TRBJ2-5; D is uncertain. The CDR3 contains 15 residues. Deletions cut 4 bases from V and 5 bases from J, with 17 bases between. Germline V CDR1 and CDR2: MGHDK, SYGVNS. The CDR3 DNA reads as TGTGCCAGCAGTGTGGCAGGAAGGCATGTGGAGACCCAGTACTTC. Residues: CASSVAGRHVETQYF.

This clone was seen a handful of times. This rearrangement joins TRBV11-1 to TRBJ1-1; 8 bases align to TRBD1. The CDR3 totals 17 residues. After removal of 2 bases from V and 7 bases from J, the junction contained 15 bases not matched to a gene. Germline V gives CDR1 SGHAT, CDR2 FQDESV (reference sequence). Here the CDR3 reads CASSLLPGQVSTGEAFF. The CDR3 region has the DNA TGTGCCAGCAGCTTACTCCCGGGACAGGTCTCAACGGGTGAAGCTTTCTTT.

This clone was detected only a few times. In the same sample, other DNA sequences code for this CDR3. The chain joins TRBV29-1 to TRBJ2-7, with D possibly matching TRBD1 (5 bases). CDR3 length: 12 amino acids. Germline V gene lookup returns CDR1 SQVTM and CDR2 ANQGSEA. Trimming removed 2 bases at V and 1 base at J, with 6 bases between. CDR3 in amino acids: CSVETGSYEQYF. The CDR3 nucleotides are TGCAGCGTTGAAACAGGATCCTACGAGCAGTACTTC.

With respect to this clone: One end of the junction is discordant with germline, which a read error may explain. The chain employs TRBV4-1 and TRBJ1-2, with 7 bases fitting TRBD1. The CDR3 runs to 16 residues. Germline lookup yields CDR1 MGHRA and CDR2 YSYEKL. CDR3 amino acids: CASSQPRDSANYGYTF. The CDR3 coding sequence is TGCGCCAGCAGCCAACCCCGGGACAGTGCTAATTATGGCTACACCTTC.

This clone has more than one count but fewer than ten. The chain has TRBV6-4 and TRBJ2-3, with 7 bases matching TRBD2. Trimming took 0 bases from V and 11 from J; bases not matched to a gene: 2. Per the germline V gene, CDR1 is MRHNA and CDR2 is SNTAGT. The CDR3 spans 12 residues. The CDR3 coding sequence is TGTGCCAGCAGTGACTCCTCGGGGGGGCAGTATTTT. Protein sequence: CASSDSSGGQYF.

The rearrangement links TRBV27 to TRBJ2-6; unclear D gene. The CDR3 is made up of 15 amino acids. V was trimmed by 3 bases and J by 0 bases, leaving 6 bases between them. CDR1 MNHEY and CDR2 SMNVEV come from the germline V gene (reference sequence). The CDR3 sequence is CASSFHGSGANVLTF. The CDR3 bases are TGTGCCAGCAGTTTCCATGGCTCTGGGGCCAACGTCCTGACTTTC.

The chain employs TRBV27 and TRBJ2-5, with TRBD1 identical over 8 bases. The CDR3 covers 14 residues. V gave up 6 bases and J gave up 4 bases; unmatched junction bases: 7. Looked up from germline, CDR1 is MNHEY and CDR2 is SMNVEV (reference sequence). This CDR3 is CASSFSGGLETQYF. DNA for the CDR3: TGTGCCAGCAGCTTTTCAGGGGGCTTAGAGACCCAGTACTTC.

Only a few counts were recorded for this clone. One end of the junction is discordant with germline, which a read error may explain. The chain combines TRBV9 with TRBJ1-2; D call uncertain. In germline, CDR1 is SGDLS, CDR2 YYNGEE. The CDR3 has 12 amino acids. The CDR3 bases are TGTGCCAGCAGCGTAGATCTCATCAGGCTCGCCTTC. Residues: CASSVDLIRLAF.

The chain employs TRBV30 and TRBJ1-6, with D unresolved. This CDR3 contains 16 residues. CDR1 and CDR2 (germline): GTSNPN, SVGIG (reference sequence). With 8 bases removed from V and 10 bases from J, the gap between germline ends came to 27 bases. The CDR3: CAGKKDSLYDGSPLHF. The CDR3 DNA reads TGTGCCGGAAAAAAAGATAGCCTCTACGACGGGTCACCCCTCCACTTT.

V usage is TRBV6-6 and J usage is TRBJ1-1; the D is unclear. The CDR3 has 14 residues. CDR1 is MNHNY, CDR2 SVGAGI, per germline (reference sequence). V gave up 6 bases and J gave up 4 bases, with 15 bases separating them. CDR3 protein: CASSPPGVGTEAFF. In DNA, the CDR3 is TGTGCCAGCAGCCCTCCTGGGGTAGGCACTGAAGCTTTCTTT.

CDR3 protein: CAWSVSWQDQPQHF. The CDR3 DNA reads as TGTGCCTGGAGTGTCTCGTGGCAGGATCAGCCCCAGCATTTT. V gene TRBV30 combines with J gene TRBJ1-5; no reliable D call. The CDR3 spans 14 residues. V dropped 0 bases and J dropped 5 bases, with 11 bases sitting between them. CDR1 and CDR2 from the germline V gene are GTSNPN and SVGIG (reference sequence).

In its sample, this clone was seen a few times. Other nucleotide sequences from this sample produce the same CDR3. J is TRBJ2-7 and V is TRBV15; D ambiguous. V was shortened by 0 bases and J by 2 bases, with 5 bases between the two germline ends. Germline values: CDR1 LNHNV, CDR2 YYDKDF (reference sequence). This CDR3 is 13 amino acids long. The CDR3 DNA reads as TGTGCCACCAGCAGAGATCTTGCCTACGAGCAGTACTTC. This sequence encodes CATSRDLAYEQYF. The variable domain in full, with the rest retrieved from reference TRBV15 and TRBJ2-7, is DAMVIQNPRYQVTQFGKPVTLSCSQTLNHNVMYWYQQKSSQAPKLLFHYYDKDFNNEADTPDNFQSRRPNTSFCFLDIRSPGLGDTAMYLCATSRDLAYEQYFGPGTRLTVT.

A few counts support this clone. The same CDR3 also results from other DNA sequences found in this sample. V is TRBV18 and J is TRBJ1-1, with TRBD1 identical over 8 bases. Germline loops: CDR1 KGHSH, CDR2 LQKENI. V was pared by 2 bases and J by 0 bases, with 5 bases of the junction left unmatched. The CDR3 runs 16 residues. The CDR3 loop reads CASSPGQGAVNTEAFF. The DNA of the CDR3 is TGTGCCAGCTCACCAGGGCAGGGGGCGGTGAACACTGAAGCTTTCTTT.

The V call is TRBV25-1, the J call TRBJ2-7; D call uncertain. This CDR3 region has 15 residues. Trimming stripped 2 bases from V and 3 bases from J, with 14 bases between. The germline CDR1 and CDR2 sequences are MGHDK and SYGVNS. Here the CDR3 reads CASSETTGKSYEQYF. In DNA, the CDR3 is TGTGCCAGCAGTGAAACAACGGGTAAGAGCTACGAGCAGTACTTC.